This T cell receptor (beta chain) is drawn from a study of cytomegalovirus exposure and HLA in healthy donors. This clone was seen more than once but under ten times. Its antigen is currently unknown. When sampled, the donors appeared nominally healthy, though they likely had unrecorded immune exposures. The PCR was carried out with 60 Vbeta primers and 13 Jbeta primers. Libraries were prepared by immunoSEQ multiplex PCR; TCRdb keeps only in-frame clonotypes and omits some of them. The sample carries around 110,000 clones, approximately 78% recorded once. From germline, CDR1 is ENHRY and CDR2 SYGVKD. The junction had 5 bases not matched to a gene; V was cut back by 10 bases and J by 6 bases. There are 13 residues in the CDR3. Study-level findings and limits: Differences between HLA loci emerged in a later analysis of TCR association rates, with DRB1 most and HLA-C fewest. Accurate prediction of HLA-A and HLA-B alleles (for most subjects) was reportedly achieved from TCR beta sequences. An assumption of roughly uniform sequencing depth across donors underlay the presence/absence analyses.

The sample was PBMCs. The sequence was obtained from a man younger than 45 in good health and CMV-seropositive. V and J are TRBV10-3 and TRBJ1-4, with TRBD1 identical over 10 bases. CDR3 residues: CATRGQGDEKLFF. CDR3 sequence (DNA): TGTGCCACGCGTGGACAGGGGGATGAAAAACTGTTTTTT.